One T cell receptor (beta chain) is described in this entry. What it recognizes is unknown. Measured with immunoSEQ multiplex PCR; TCRdb has only the in-frame clones, and not every one. The sample includes 120,000 or so clones, over 75% of them seen just once. This sample was taken from a study of T cell responses to AZD1222 COVID-19 vaccine. Study-level points and caveats: Reportedly, nearly half of unique spike TCRs recognized epitopes outside B.1.351/B.1.1.7 mutations. Along spike, vaccine-associated CD4 TCRs were found throughout, with dominance at 160-218 and 743-854. Every sample of the repertoires postdated the peak T cell response. Seropositive AZD1222 recipients at baseline numbered only five or six.

From germline, CDR1 is MNHEY and CDR2 SMNVEV (reference sequence). V lost 2 bases and J 4 bases, leaving 12 bases between the germline ends. The CDR3 sequence is 15 residues long. This TCR derives from an adult in good health. The chain couples TRBV27 to TRBJ2-1; no clear D gene. This material consisted of peripheral blood, taken on day 0 of AZD1222 vaccination. The CDR3 spells CASSLKYGPYNEQFF. The CDR3 region has the DNA TGTGCCAGCAGTTTAAAGTATGGCCCGTACAATGAGCAGTTCTTC.